Listed below are T cell receptor beta chains from one sample, sequenced in a study of cytomegalovirus exposure and HLA in healthy donors. Method: immunoSEQ multiplex PCR; TCRdb's copy keeps in-frame clones and lacks some. The sample has over 150,000 clones; over 65% are singletons. Sequenced material: PBMCs. The receptor set was obtained from a woman in her thirties or forties in good health and CMV-seropositive. Each CDR3 is given with its conserved first and last residue. The order of the fields is clone size, D gene, V gene, J gene, CDR3 protein, CDR3 DNA. A D gene is named only where the DNA matches it firmly. Not all rows give a size; the values are once, few, many and, for expanded clones, a class.

clone size: NA
D gene: NA
V gene: TRBV6-1
J gene: TRBJ1-5
CDR3 protein: CASSEATLQGPNQPQNF
CDR3 DNA: TGTGCCAGCAGTGAAGCGACCCTACAGGGTCCAAATCAGCCCCAGAATTTT

clone size: NA
D gene: NA
V gene: TRBV19
J gene: TRBJ2-7
CDR3 protein: CASSPTVSYEQYF
CDR3 DNA: TGTGCCAGTAGTCCTACGGTCTCCTACGAGCAGTACTTC

clone size: NA
D gene: TRBD1
V gene: TRBV6-5
J gene: TRBJ1-2
CDR3 protein: CASSRDSHYGYTF
CDR3 DNA: TGTGCCAGCAGTCGGGACAGCCACTATGGCTACACCTTC

clone size: once
D gene: TRBD1
V gene: TRBV9
J gene: TRBJ2-5
CDR3 protein: CASSEQGLETQYF
CDR3 DNA: TGTGCCAGCAGCGAACAGGGGCTGGAGACCCAGTACTTC

clone size: NA
D gene: TRBD2
V gene: TRBV5-1
J gene: TRBJ2-1
CDR3 protein: CASSLAGTSGLQEQFF
CDR3 DNA: TGCGCCAGCAGCTTGGCCGGGACTAGCGGGCTCCAAGAGCAGTTCTTC

clone size: NA
D gene: NA
V gene: TRBV4-3
J gene: TRBJ1-2
CDR3 protein: CASSQDSGLGYGYTF
CDR3 DNA: TGCGCCAGCAGCCAAGATTCCGGGTTGGGCTATGGCTACACCTTC

clone size: NA
D gene: NA
V gene: TRBV4-3
J gene: TRBJ2-7
CDR3 protein: CASSQDVRPSDEQYF
CDR3 DNA: TGCGCCAGCAGCCAAGATGTTAGGCCTAGCGACGAGCAGTACTTC

clone size: NA
D gene: TRBD2
V gene: TRBV7-6
J gene: TRBJ2-5
CDR3 protein: CASSSLAGGETQYF
CDR3 DNA: TGTGCCAGCAGCTCACTAGCGGGAGGCGAGACCCAGTACTTC

clone size: NA
D gene: NA
V gene: TRBV28
J gene: TRBJ1-2
CDR3 protein: CASSYPPDRLSYGYTF
CDR3 DNA: TGTGCCAGCAGTTACCCCCCAGACAGGCTGAGCTATGGCTACACCTTC

clone size: NA
D gene: TRBD2
V gene: TRBV4-3
J gene: TRBJ2-7
CDR3 protein: CASSRGLAVPYEQYF
CDR3 DNA: TGCGCCAGCAGCCGTGGACTAGCGGTACCCTACGAGCAGTACTTC

clone size: NA
D gene: TRBD2
V gene: TRBV6-1
J gene: TRBJ2-3
CDR3 protein: CASSGAGGGGTDTQYF
CDR3 DNA: TGTGCCAGCAGTGGGGCCGGGGGGGGTGGCACAGATACGCAGTATTTT